This TCR beta chain was documented in a study of OX40 agonist ivuxolimab in advanced cancers. This clone was recorded only once. Per the germline V gene, CDR1 is SGHRS and CDR2 is YFSETQ. Trimming pared 0 bases from V and 5 bases from J, leaving 15 bases between. The CDR3 covers 16 residues. The table came from immunoSEQ multiplex PCR; TCRdb's copy has only in-frame clones and leaves some out. The table shows more than 50,000 clones, with 85% occurring only once. The chain recombines TRBV5-1 with TRBJ1-5; D not certain. Specimen: CD4+ or CD8+ T cells sorted from blood, collected in a trial of the OX40 agonist ivuxolimab. This clonotype was obtained from an adult with an advanced solid tumor such as melanoma, head and neck, liver or kidney cancer. Written as DNA, the CDR3 is TGCGCCAGCAGCTTGGGGTCGACCCCACGGTATCAGCCCCAGCATTTT. It is translated as CASSLGSTPRYQPQHF.